What follows are 18 T cell receptor beta chains derived from one specimen sequenced in a study of blood T cells in healthy people across ages. A second PCR, run for roughly 7 to 11 cycles, used a sample-barcoded 5' primer plus a J-beta primer mix. TCRdb re-called the 5' RACE reads through MiXCR, storing one row per CDR3 protein. Counted here are hundreds of thousands of distinct CDR3 sequences, roughly 60% occurring once; the ten biggest clones make up around 20%. Sequencing was carried out using blood. The source of these receptors is a man aged 25-45 years in good health.

The count of this clonotype is one. This sequence joins TRBV4-2 and TRBJ2-1; 12 bases agree with TRBD2. With 5 bases clipped from V and 12 bases from J, the junction kept 11 bases outside the gene matches. CDR1 and CDR2 from the germline V gene are LGHNA and YNFKEQ. The length of the CDR3 is 15 residues. Written as DNA, the CDR3 is TGTGCCAGCAGCGAGACCGGGACTAGCGGGTACAGGCAGTTCTTC. Its protein is CASSETGTSGYRQFF.

This chain uses TRBV7-2 with TRBJ1-4; 7 nucleotides align to TRBD1. This CDR3 contains 15 residues. Germline CDR1 and CDR2: SGHTA and FQGNSA. Germline trimming cut 5 bases from V and 8 bases from J; bases unmatched to any gene: 11. The CDR3 sequence is CASSATTGDREKLFF. CDR3 nucleotides: TGTGCCAGCAGCGCCACAACAGGGGATCGAGAAAAACTGTTTTTT. The full variable domain, rest sourced from reference TRBV7-2 and TRBJ1-4, is GAGVSQSPSNKVTEKGKDVELRCDPISGHTALYWYRQSLGQGLEFLIYFQGNSAPDKSGLPSDRFSAERTGGSVSTLTIQRTQQEDSAVYLCASSATTGDREKLFFGSGTQLSVL.

Note on this clonotype: This sequence may be a read error, since a much larger clone differs from it by one base. V usage is TRBV7-2 and J usage is TRBJ2-5; D gene ambiguous. The J call may be mistaken, given a closer DNA end match to TRBJ2-1. The CDR3 runs 14 residues. Per the germline V gene, CDR1 is SGHTA and CDR2 is FQGNSA. The CDR3 coding sequence is TGTGCCAGCAGCTTATCGGCCAACCAAGAGACCCAGTTCTTC. Translation: CASSLSANQETQFF.

This chain connects TRBV6-6 to TRBJ2-2; D tentatively fits TRBD1 or TRBD2 (5 bases each). From germline, CDR1 is MNHNY and CDR2 SVGAGI (reference sequence). The V end was cut by 8 bases, the J end by 6 bases, with 19 bases between. The CDR3 consists of 15 residues. CDR3 region: CASESRGVGAGELFF. As DNA, the CDR3 is TGTGCCAGCGAATCAAGAGGGGTGGGGGCCGGGGAGCTGTTTTTT.

This chain joins TRBV5-1 and TRBJ2-7, with 9 bases matching TRBD2. V lost 2 bases, J lost 3 bases, and 15 bases stayed unmatched. This CDR3 spans 18 amino acids. CDR1 is SGHRS and CDR2 is YFSETQ in the germline V gene. The CDR3 coding sequence is TGCGCCAGCAGCTTACGGACTAGCGAAACAACATACTACTACGAGCAGTACTTC. The encoded protein is CASSLRTSETTYYYEQYF. The variable domain in full, completed from reference TRBV5-1 and TRBJ2-7, reads KAGVTQTPRYLIKTRGQQVTLSCSPISGHRSVSWYQQTPGQGLQFLFEYFSETQRNKGNFPGRFSGRQFSNSRSEMNVSTLELGDSALYLCASSLRTSETTYYYEQYFGPGTRLTVT.

There are a few counts of this clonotype. V gene TRBV6-2 or TRBV6-3 combines with J gene TRBJ1-6, with a weak D call TRBD1 (5 bases). Between the trimmed V and J ends, which lost 5 bases and 10 bases, there was a span of 15 bases. The CDR3 has 14 amino acids. CDR1 is MNHEY and CDR2 is SVGEGT in the germline V gene. The CDR3 loop is CASSRDGLNSPLHF. The CDR3 nucleotides are TGTGCCAGCAGTCGGGACGGTTTGAACTCACCCCTCCACTTT.

This clonotype was found a few times. This chain connects TRBV6-1 to TRBJ1-1; the D is unclear. Germline V gene data show CDR1 as MNHNS and CDR2 as SASEGT. The CDR3 is 15 residues long. Trimming stripped 5 bases from V and 0 bases from J, with 13 bases between. The CDR3 spells CASSLAATMNTEAFF. The CDR3 DNA reads as TGTGCCAGCAGTCTGGCAGCTACTATGAACACTGAAGCTTTCTTT.

The rearrangement links TRBV30 to TRBJ2-3; tentative D call: TRBD1 (6 bases). The CDR3 is 12 amino acids. Trimming cost V 7 bases and J 5 bases, with 13 bases left between them. Germline V gene lookup returns CDR1 GTSNPN and CDR2 SVGIG (reference sequence). The CDR3 sequence: CASHRDLDTQYF. CDR3 sequence (DNA): TGTGCCTCACACAGGGACCTAGATACGCAGTATTTT.

The table lists this clonotype with a few counts. V usage is TRBV20-1 and J usage is TRBJ2-3; maybe TRBD2 (5 bases). The germline V gene has CDR1 DFQATT and CDR2 SNEGSKA (reference sequence). V lost 5 bases and J lost 3, with 21 bases in between. The CDR3 consists of 16 residues. The CDR3 loop reads CSAEALGLRGTDTQYF. CDR3 DNA: TGCAGTGCTGAAGCCCTTGGACTGCGTGGTACAGATACGCAGTATTTT.

This chain joins TRBV7-2 and TRBJ2-7; TRBD2 aligns across 7 bases. V dropped 9 bases and J dropped 4; count of bases not matched to a gene: 15. Per germline, CDR1 SGHTA and CDR2 FQGNSA. The CDR3 is 15 amino acids. The CDR3 DNA reads TGTGCCAGTACCGGGGGAGGGCCCTCGAGGTACGAGCAGTACTTC. Translation gives CASTGGGPSRYEQYF.

The chain joins TRBV15 to TRBJ1-2; TRBD1 matches at 8 bases. J gave up 3 bases and V 0 bases, and 3 bases lay outside the gene matches. The CDR3 extends over 15 amino acids. From germline, CDR1 is LNHNV and CDR2 YYDKDF (reference sequence). In DNA form, the CDR3 reads TGTGCCACCAGCAGAGAGGGACAGGTCCACTATGGCTACACCTTC. It is translated as CATSREGQVHYGYTF.

The genes are TRBV30 and TRBJ2-4; 7 bases map to TRBD1. The CDR3 has 15 residues. Germline-derived CDR1 and CDR2 are GTSNPN and SVGIG (reference sequence). The V and J ends lost 3 bases and 12 bases, in that order; junction bases with no gene match: 17. The DNA for the CDR3 is TGTGCCTGGAGCGTGGGGACAGCCCTCCTCCCGGATCAGTACTTC. This sequence encodes CAWSVGTALLPDQYF.

The table lists this clonotype with a few counts. The V and J genes are TRBV20-1 and TRBJ2-7, with 9 nucleotides matching TRBD2. Gene TRBJ2-5 matches the end of the DNA better, so the J call may be wrong. From germline, CDR1 is DFQATT and CDR2 SNEGSKA (reference sequence). The CDR3 is 17 amino acids. The CDR3 region is CSAAPLAGNAFGETQYF. CDR3 in DNA: TGCAGTGCGGCGCCGCTAGCGGGAAACGCCTTCGGGGAGACCCAGTACTTC.

V usage is TRBV20-1 and J usage is TRBJ1-5, with D unresolved. The CDR3 spans 12 residues. V dropped 5 bases and J dropped 6 bases, with 11 bases sitting between them. CDR1 DFQATT and CDR2 SNEGSKA come from the germline V gene (reference sequence). The CDR3 DNA reads as TGCAGTGCTGGACGTTGGGGTCAGCCCCAGCATTTT. This sequence encodes CSAGRWGQPQHF.

This sequence joins TRBV10-3 and TRBJ2-3; TRBD2 matches at 8 bases. The CDR3 contains 15 residues. Germline assignment: CDR1 ENHRY and CDR2 SYGVKD. V lost 3 bases to trimming and J lost 5 bases; unmatched junction nucleotides: 7. The chain's CDR3 is CAISDFAGGEDTQYF. The DNA for the CDR3 is TGTGCCATCAGTGACTTTGCGGGGGGAGAAGATACGCAGTATTTT.

This chain joins TRBV12-3 or TRBV12-4 and TRBJ1-5, with a weak D call TRBD1 (5 bases). CDR3 length equals 13 residues. V was pared by 7 bases and J by 6 bases, with 13 bases between. CDR3 DNA: TGTGCCAGCAATGGGGACCCGGCTCAGCCCCAGCATTTT. This gives the protein CASNGDPAQPQHF.

Here the CDR3 reads CSARDIDDYGYTF. In DNA, the CDR3 is TGCAGTGCTAGAGACATAGACGACTATGGCTACACCTTC. V and J are TRBV20-1 and TRBJ1-2; D is uncertain. V gave up 0 bases and J gave up 3 bases, with 8 bases separating them. CDR1 is DFQATT and CDR2 is SNEGSKA in the germline V gene (reference sequence). The CDR3 covers 13 residues.

The V gene is TRBV20-1, the J gene TRBJ2-5; D possibly corresponds to TRBD2 (5 bases). Trimming took 1 base from V and 0 from J, leaving 15 bases between them. Germline lookup yields CDR1 DFQATT and CDR2 SNEGSKA (reference sequence). The CDR3 totals 16 residues. The CDR3 DNA is TGCAGTGCTAGAGCGAAAGCGGCCTCGTACCAAGAGACCCAGTACTTC. It specifies CSARAKAASYQETQYF.